One and the same sample provided the 26 T cell receptor beta chains below, sequenced in a study of response to subunit inactivated influenza vaccine. MiXCR was run by TCRdb on the RT-PCR reads, yielding one entry per CDR3 protein. The sample carries about 190,000 distinct CDR3 sequences, 14% recorded once. Here the sequenced sample was CD8+ T cells sorted from PBMCs, taken roughly 5 days after vaccination. The receptors were sampled from a man aged 50-60 years who received an inactivated influenza vaccine.

This clonotype appeared a few times. This rearrangement joins TRBV27 to TRBJ2-3, with a possible D match to TRBD2 (7 bases). Germline V gives CDR1 MNHEY, CDR2 SMNVEV (reference sequence). Trimming removed 6 bases at V and 2 bases at J, with 18 bases between. The CDR3 has 16 amino acids. CDR3 nucleotide sequence: TGTGCCAGCAGCCTCGGGGCGGGGGCCCTCACAGATACGCAGTATTTT. Translating gives CASSLGAGALTDTQYF.

The sample holds a few counts of this clonotype. This rearrangement joins TRBV4-2 to TRBJ1-6; D is unclear. The V end lost 1 base, the J end lost 10 bases, and 14 bases lay between the germline ends. Per germline, CDR1 LGHNA and CDR2 YNFKEQ. The CDR3 spans 15 residues. Here the CDR3 reads CASSQASQTGSPLHF. The CDR3 bases are TGTGCCAGCAGCCAAGCCTCTCAGACCGGGTCACCCCTCCACTTT.

V gene TRBV28 combines with J gene TRBJ2-5, with D uncertain. V dropped 6 bases and J dropped 1 base, with 12 bases sitting between them. The CDR3 is 14 amino acids. Germline CDR1 and CDR2: MDHEN and SYDVKM. DNA for the CDR3: TGTGCCAGCAGATCTCACAGTCTCCAAGAGACCCAGTACTTC. The encoded protein is CASRSHSLQETQYF. Drawing the rest from reference TRBV28 and TRBJ2-5, the complete variable domain is DVKVTQSSRYLVKRTGEKVFLECVQDMDHENMFWYRQDPGLGLRLIYFSYDVKMKEKGDIPEGYSVSREKKERFSLILESASTNQTSMYLCASRSHSLQETQYFGPGTRLLVL.

This clonotype was counted only a few times. The genes are TRBV5-1 and TRBJ1-4, with TRBD1 matching over 7 bases. The CDR3 covers 15 residues. The germline gives CDR1 SGHRS, CDR2 YFSETQ. J was trimmed by 5 bases and V by 3 bases; bases with no gene match: 7. For the CDR3, the DNA is TGCGCCAGCAGCTCCGCCGGGACAGTCAATGAAAAACTGTTTTTT. This translates into CASSSAGTVNEKLFF.

This clonotype was recorded at least ten times. The V call is TRBV29-1, the J call TRBJ2-1; 7 bases align to TRBD2. Germline assignment: CDR1 SQVTM and CDR2 ANQGSEA. Trimming cost V 3 bases and J 8 bases; bases outside gene matches: 10. The CDR3 spans 14 residues. The chain's CDR3 is CSVEWRERVDEQFF. The CDR3 nucleotides read TGCAGCGTTGAGTGGCGGGAGCGGGTGGATGAGCAGTTCTTC.

The V call is TRBV24-1, the J call TRBJ2-1; TRBD1 aligns across 8 bases. The CDR3 contains 15 residues. Unmatched junction bases numbered 8, after V lost 1 base and J lost 10 bases. Germline CDR1 KGHDR, CDR2 SFDVKD. This chain's CDR3 is CATSDLRTGLREQFF. The CDR3 nucleotides are TGTGCCACCAGTGATTTAAGGACAGGGTTGAGGGAGCAGTTCTTC.

This clonotype was seen only a few times. V usage is TRBV20-1 and J usage is TRBJ2-1; 7 bases match TRBD2. Looked up from germline, CDR1 is DFQATT and CDR2 is SNEGSKA (reference sequence). The CDR3 length is 14 residues. Losses at the gene ends were 6 bases for V and 2 bases for J; bases not matched to a gene: 7. CDR3 residues: CSANILATYNEQFF. The CDR3 DNA is TGCAGTGCCAACATACTAGCGACCTACAATGAGCAGTTCTTC.

This clonotype was recorded a few times. V gene TRBV7-9 combines with J gene TRBJ2-3; perhaps TRBD2 as D (6 bases). CDR1 SEHNR and CDR2 FQNEAQ come from the germline V gene (reference sequence). Trimming left V 2 bases short and J 2 bases short, with 11 bases between. The CDR3 has 15 residues. CDR3 amino acids: CASSLIASATDTQYF. CDR3 in DNA: TGTGCCAGCAGCTTAATCGCTAGCGCCACAGATACGCAGTATTTT. The complete variable domain, with remaining parts taken from reference TRBV7-9 and TRBJ2-3, reads DTGVSQNPRHKITKRGQNVTFRCDPISEHNRLYWYRQTLGQGPEFLTYFQNEAQLEKSRLLSDRFSAERPKGSFSTLEIQRTEQGDSAMYLCASSLIASATDTQYFGPGTRLTVL.

This clonotype showed up many times. The genes are TRBV27 and TRBJ1-4, with 9 bases aligning to TRBD1. Unmatched junction bases numbered 11, after V lost 8 bases and J lost 7 bases. CDR1 and CDR2 from the germline V gene are MNHEY and SMNVEV (reference sequence). The CDR3 extends over 15 amino acids. CDR3 sequence reads: CASSAPGQGSEKLFF. CDR3 DNA sequence: TGTGCCAGCTCAGCCCCGGGACAGGGATCTGAAAAACTGTTTTTT.

This clonotype has only one observation. The genes are TRBV30 and TRBJ2-3; TRBD2 agrees at 8 bases. Germline V gene lookup returns CDR1 GTSNPN and CDR2 SVGIG (reference sequence). The V segment lost 7 bases and the J segment 7 bases; nucleotides outside the gene matches: 13. This CDR3 contains 14 residues. The CDR3 nucleotides are TGTGCCTCACTTGGCGGGAGGCCAGCATATACGCAGTATTTT. Residues: CASLGGRPAYTQYF.

The V call is TRBV11-2, the J call TRBJ2-1, with D perhaps being TRBD1 or TRBD2 (5 bases each). V shed 1 base and J shed 0 bases, with 16 bases lying between them. Germline assignment: CDR1 SGHAT and CDR2 FQNNGV. The CDR3 loop spans 18 amino acids. The DNA of the CDR3 is TGTGCCAGCAGCTTAGTCTTCCGGGGACCGAGCTCCTACAATGAGCAGTTCTTC. Translated: CASSLVFRGPSSYNEQFF.

This clonotype appeared a few times. The V and J genes are TRBV12-3 or TRBV12-4 and TRBJ2-5, with 11 bases identical to TRBD2. This CDR3 spans 15 amino acids. The V gene end was trimmed by 5 bases and the J gene end by 0 bases; junction bases not matched to a gene: 2. CDR3 bases: TGTGCCAGCAGTCCTAGCGGGGGGTACCAAGAGACCCAGTACTTC. Protein product: CASSPSGGYQETQYF.

This clonotype was observed a handful of times. CDR3: CAINRGMNTEAFF. The CDR3 nucleotides read TGTGCCATCAATCGGGGGATGAACACTGAAGCTTTCTTT. J is TRBJ1-1 and V is TRBV10-3; D is possibly TRBD1 (5 bases). From germline, CDR1 is ENHRY and CDR2 SYGVKD. This CDR3 is 13 amino acids long. V lost 7 bases and J lost 0, with 9 bases in between.

The chain carries TRBV7-6 and TRBJ2-2, with D possibly matching TRBD2 (5 bases). V lost 6 bases and J lost 2, with 13 bases in between. CDR3 length: 15 amino acids. In germline, CDR1 is SGHVS, CDR2 FNYEAQ. The CDR3 DNA is TGTGCCAGCAGAGCCCGGACTGGAAACACCGGGGAGCTGTTTTTT. Encoded protein: CASRARTGNTGELFF.

This clonotype has more than one count but fewer than ten. The J gene is TRBJ2-5, the V gene TRBV25-1; TRBD1 matches at 8 bases. The junction had 5 bases not matched to a gene; V was cut back by 4 bases and J by 1 base. The CDR3 is made up of 15 amino acids. CDR1 is MGHDK and CDR2 is SYGVNS in the germline V gene. CDR3: CASSAWDRSQETQYF. Written as DNA, the CDR3 is TGTGCCAGCAGTGCGTGGGACAGGTCCCAAGAGACCCAGTACTTC.

This chain joins TRBV14 and TRBJ2-7, with 10 bases aligning to TRBD2. Trimming cost V 1 base and J 5 bases; bases outside gene matches: 2. Germline V gene data show CDR1 as SGHDN and CDR2 as FVKESK. The CDR3 contains 14 residues. CDR3 amino acids: CASSQVAGGDEQYF. The CDR3 coding sequence is TGTGCCAGCAGCCAAGTAGCGGGAGGAGACGAGCAGTACTTC. Together with reference TRBV14 and TRBJ2-7, the CDR3 gives the full variable domain: EAGVTQFPSHSVIEKGQTVTLRCDPISGHDNLYWYRRVMGKEIKFLLHFVKESKQDESGMPNNRFLAERTGGTYSTLKVQPAELEDSGVYFCASSQVAGGDEQYFGPGTRLTVT.

The chain is built from TRBV10-2 and TRBJ2-3; D unresolved. With 7 bases removed from V and 0 bases from J, the gap between germline ends came to 14 bases. CDR3 size: 15 residues. CDR1 and CDR2 (germline): WSHSY, SAAADI. The CDR3 reads CASKPLVSSTDTQYF. The CDR3 DNA reads as TGCGCCAGCAAGCCCCTTGTTTCTAGCACAGATACGCAGTATTTT.

The rearrangement links TRBV4-3 to TRBJ1-2, with 8 bases matching TRBD1. The CDR3 is 14 residues long. The J segment lost 4 bases and the V segment lost 3 bases, leaving 4 bases of the junction unmatched. The germline CDR1 and CDR2 sequences are LGHNA and YSLEER. The CDR3 bases are TGCGCCAGCAGCCAGGGACAGGCGGTCTATGGCTACACCTTC. As protein: CASSQGQAVYGYTF.

This chain links TRBV11-2 with TRBJ2-3; D is possibly TRBD2 (6 bases). Per the germline V gene, CDR1 is SGHAT and CDR2 is FQNNGV. V lost 1 base and J 3 bases, leaving 11 bases between the germline ends. This CDR3 spans 15 amino acids. The CDR3 here is CASSLVGGGTDTQYF. CDR3 sequence (DNA): TGTGCCAGCAGCTTAGTGGGCGGAGGGACAGATACGCAGTATTTT.

This clonotype was seen only a few times. The CDR3 spells CASSSGTGRNPDTQYF. For the CDR3, the DNA is TGTGCCAGCAGTTCGGGCACAGGGAGGAATCCAGATACGCAGTATTTT. The chain recombines TRBV6-5 with TRBJ2-3; either TRBD1 or TRBD2 may fit D (6 bases each). CDR3 length equals 16 residues. Trimming left V 4 bases short and J 4 bases short, with 18 bases between. Germline V gene lookup returns CDR1 MNHEY and CDR2 SVGAGI.

This clonotype was recorded a few times. The CDR3 reads CASGRELVTDTQYF. The CDR3 DNA follows: TGTGCCAGCGGACGGGAGTTGGTGACAGATACGCAGTATTTT. This rearrangement joins TRBV12-3 or TRBV12-4 to TRBJ2-3; D possibly corresponds to TRBD2 (6 bases). Trimming took off 8 bases at V and 3 bases at J, with 15 bases between the two ends. This CDR3 contains 14 residues.

This chain connects TRBV27 to TRBJ2-2; 7 bases fit TRBD2. The CDR3 sequence is 16 residues long. The germline CDR1 and CDR2 sequences are MNHEY and SMNVEV (reference sequence). V lost 5 bases and J lost 4; bases outside the gene matches: 10. For the CDR3, the DNA is TGTGCCAGCAGTCCTTTCTGGGGGGGGACCACCGGGGAGCTGTTTTTT. It is translated as CASSPFWGGTTGELFF.

This chain joins TRBV9 and TRBJ2-3; TRBD1 agrees at 8 bases. The ends lost 4 bases at V and 4 bases at J; junction bases unmatched: 11. In germline, CDR1 is SGDLS, CDR2 YYNGEE. The CDR3 is 16 residues long. The CDR3 reads CASSHPATGVPDTQYF. The CDR3 coding sequence is TGTGCCAGCAGCCACCCAGCGACAGGGGTCCCAGATACGCAGTATTTT.

This rearrangement joins TRBV9 to TRBJ2-7, with 13 bases fitting TRBD2. This CDR3 spans 15 amino acids. The germline CDR1 and CDR2 sequences are SGDLS and YYNGEE. The V gene end was trimmed by 4 bases and the J gene end by 4 bases; junction bases not matched to a gene: 5. This chain's CDR3 is CASSPGTSGVYEQYF. The CDR3 DNA sequence: TGTGCCAGCAGCCCAGGGACTAGCGGGGTTTACGAGCAGTACTTC.

This clonotype has more than one count but fewer than ten. The gene calls are TRBV4-3 and TRBJ2-7, with D unclear. Per the germline V gene, CDR1 is LGHNA and CDR2 is YSLEER. V was clipped by 1 base and J by 1 base, with 14 bases between them. CDR3 length: 16 residues. The CDR3 DNA reads as TGCGCCAGCAGCCAAGGTGAGACTCTACAATCCTACGAGCAGTACTTC. Translation gives CASSQGETLQSYEQYF.

This clonotype was recorded many times. The rearrangement links TRBV30 to TRBJ2-7; tentative D call: TRBD1 (5 bases). CDR3 length equals 16 residues. Trimming shortened V by 0 bases and J by 4 bases, and 19 bases separated the two germline ends. Germline CDR1 is GTSNPN and CDR2 is SVGIG (reference sequence). CDR3 loop: CAWSVGLTVPDYEQYF. CDR3 in DNA: TGTGCCTGGAGTGTAGGGTTGACAGTCCCCGATTACGAGCAGTACTTC.